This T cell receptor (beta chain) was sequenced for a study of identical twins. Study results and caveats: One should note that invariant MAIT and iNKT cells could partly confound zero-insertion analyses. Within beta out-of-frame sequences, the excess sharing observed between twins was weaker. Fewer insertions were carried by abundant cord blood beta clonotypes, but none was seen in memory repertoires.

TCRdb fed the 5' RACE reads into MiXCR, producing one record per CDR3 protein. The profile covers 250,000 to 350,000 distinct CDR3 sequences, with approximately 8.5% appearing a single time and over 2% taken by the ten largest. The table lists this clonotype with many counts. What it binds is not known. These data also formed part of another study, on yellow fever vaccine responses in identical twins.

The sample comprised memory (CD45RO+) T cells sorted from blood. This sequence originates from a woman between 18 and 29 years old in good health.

DNA of the CDR3: TGCGCCAGCAGCCTAGCCTTCAATGAGCAGTTCTTC. It codes for CASSLAFNEQFF. This chain links TRBV5-1 with TRBJ2-1; a possible D gene is TRBD2 (5 bases). The CDR3 is 12 residues long. The germline gives CDR1 SGHRS, CDR2 YFSETQ. V gave up 4 bases and J gave up 6 bases, with 8 bases separating them.